Each of the 26 T cell receptor beta chains below was sequenced from the same sample in a study of cytomegalovirus exposure and HLA in healthy donors. Vbeta (60) and Jbeta (13) primers were used in the PCR. Sequencing was performed with immunoSEQ multiplex PCR; in TCRdb, only in-frame clones are kept and a portion is missing. The table has a few hundred thousand clones, 85% to 90% seen once. The sequenced sample was PBMCs. Every receptor here comes from a woman between 18 and 29 years old in good health and CMV-seronegative.

The J gene is TRBJ2-7, the V gene TRBV5-8; D not resolved. Germline assignment: CDR1 SGHTS and CDR2 YDEGEE. The CDR3 extends over 16 amino acids. V shed 1 base and J shed 4 bases, with 18 bases lying between them. This chain's CDR3 is CASSLPDNPLWYEQYF. Written as DNA, the CDR3 is TGTGCCAGCAGCTTGCCCGACAATCCCCTTTGGTACGAGCAGTACTTC.

This sequence joins TRBV19 and TRBJ1-5; D perhaps matches TRBD1 (5 bases). This CDR3 region has 15 residues. Per the germline V gene, CDR1 is LNHDA and CDR2 is SQIVND (reference sequence). V lost 5 bases to trimming and J lost 2 bases, with 13 bases between them. This chain's CDR3 is CASSVRVIGNQPQHF. The CDR3 nucleotides are TGTGCCAGTAGTGTCAGGGTGATCGGCAATCAGCCCCAGCATTTT.

This rearrangement joins TRBV9 to TRBJ1-4, with D tentatively TRBD1 (6 bases). The V gene lost 0 bases and the J gene lost 6 bases, with 9 bases spanning the gap. CDR3 length equals 14 residues. CDR1 is SGDLS and CDR2 is YYNGEE in the germline V gene. The CDR3, as DNA: TGTGCCAGCAGCGTAGATAAGGGGGATGAAAAACTGTTTTTT. Translated: CASSVDKGDEKLFF. The variable domain in full, with the rest retrieved from reference TRBV9 and TRBJ1-4, is DSGVTQTPKHLITATGQRVTLRCSPRSGDLSVYWYQQSLDQGLQFLIQYYNGEERAKGNILERFSAQQFPDLHSELNLSSLELGDSALYFCASSVDKGDEKLFFGSGTQLSVL.

The gene calls are TRBV7-9 and TRBJ2-3, with no clear D. Germline V gene data show CDR1 as SEHNR and CDR2 as FQNEAQ (reference sequence). The V end was cut by 5 bases, the J end by 4 bases, with 13 bases between. The CDR3 covers 14 residues. Written as DNA, the CDR3 is TGTGCCAGCAGCCCCAAGAGTTTAGCAGATACGCAGTATTTT. Translated: CASSPKSLADTQYF.

The chain carries TRBV7-3 and TRBJ1-1; tentatively, D is TRBD1 (6 bases). V lost 7 bases to trimming and J lost 4 bases, with 16 bases between them. Germline CDR1 reads SGHTA; CDR2 reads FQGTGA. The CDR3 totals 14 residues. Written as DNA, the CDR3 is TGTGCCAGCAACGAGGGGGGGGCGGCCACTGAAGCTTTCTTT. It codes for CASNEGGAATEAFF.

J is TRBJ2-7 and V is TRBV7-8; 7 positions agree with TRBD1. CDR1 is SGHVS and CDR2 is FQNEAQ in the germline V gene. The V segment lost 4 bases and the J segment 5 bases; nucleotides outside the gene matches: 11. The CDR3 covers 15 residues. CDR3 DNA: TGTGCCAGCAGCTCCCAGGGACAGTCCACGAACGAGCAGTACTTC. Its protein is CASSSQGQSTNEQYF.

The gene calls are TRBV5-1 and TRBJ2-5, with D maybe TRBD1 (6 bases). The closer fit of TRBJ2-7 to the DNA end suggests the J call may be wrong. This CDR3 is 15 amino acids long. Per germline, CDR1 SGHRS and CDR2 YFSETQ. In DNA form, the CDR3 reads TGCGCCAGCAGCTTGATACCAGGGGTCAACTACGAGCAGTACTTC. Translation gives CASSLIPGVNYEQYF.

This rearrangement joins TRBV2 to TRBJ2-1; TRBD2 matches at 7 bases. Unmatched junction bases numbered 14, after V lost 6 bases and J lost 3 bases. Germline CDR1 SNHLY, CDR2 FYNNEI. This CDR3 is built from 17 residues. CDR3 DNA: TGTGCCAGCAGCCCCACCTCGCGGGGGAATGTCTACAATGAGCAGTTCTTC. It yields the protein CASSPTSRGNVYNEQFF.

The chain links TRBV5-8 to TRBJ1-1, with D possibly TRBD1 on 6 matching bases. The V gene's germline CDR1 is SGHTS and CDR2 YDEGEE. The CDR3 runs to 16 residues. Trimming took off 0 bases at V and 0 bases at J, with 12 bases between the two ends. Written as DNA, the CDR3 is TGTGCCAGCAGCTTGGCCCGTCAGGGGCTGAACACTGAAGCTTTCTTT. Translation: CASSLARQGLNTEAFF.

Turning to this clone: Other DNA sequences in the sample encode the same CDR3. The V call is TRBV6-5, the J call TRBJ1-2; 9 nucleotides match TRBD1. V lost 0 bases and J lost 5; bases outside the gene matches: 7. CDR3 length: 16 residues. In germline, CDR1 is MNHEY, CDR2 SVGAGI. This CDR3 reads CASSYSTGGGLYGYTF. Written as DNA, the CDR3 is TGTGCCAGCAGTTACTCAACAGGGGGCGGCCTTTATGGCTACACCTTC.

The V call is TRBV7-6, the J call TRBJ1-2; a weak D match, TRBD1 (6 bases). Per germline, CDR1 SGHVS and CDR2 FNYEAQ. Trimming took off 11 bases at V and 6 bases at J, with 19 bases between the two ends. This CDR3 spans 13 amino acids. This CDR3 is CAVNTGIVDGYTF. CDR3 in DNA: TGTGCCGTTAACACAGGGATCGTTGATGGCTACACCTTC.

About this clone: Compared with germline, one end of the junction differs, possibly owing to a read error. V gene TRBV10-1 combines with J gene TRBJ2-5; 8 nucleotides align to TRBD1. Germline loops: CDR1 WNHNN, CDR2 SYGVQD (reference sequence). The CDR3 is 13 amino acids. The CDR3 nucleotides read TGCGCCACCAGTCAGGGGGCCGAGGAGACCCAGTACTTC. It specifies CATSQGAEETQYF.

This rearrangement joins TRBV18 to TRBJ1-1, with TRBD1 as a possible D gene (5 bases). Per the germline V gene, CDR1 is KGHSH and CDR2 is LQKENI. V shed 4 bases and J shed 0 bases, with 12 bases lying between them. The CDR3 consists of 15 residues. The CDR3 nucleotides read TGTGCCAGCTCACTCAGGACACAAATGAACACTGAAGCTTTCTTT. Its protein product is CASSLRTQMNTEAFF.

CDR3 coding DNA: TGTGCCAGCAGCTTAGATTTTCGCGGTTTCTATGAGCAGTTCTTC. Its protein product is CASSLDFRGFYEQFF. The chain carries TRBV7-2 and TRBJ2-1; the D is unclear. CDR3 length: 15 amino acids. The V gene's germline CDR1 is SGHTA and CDR2 FQGNSA. The V end was cut by 1 base, the J end by 8 bases, with 15 bases between. Full variable domain (outside the CDR3, taken from reference TRBV7-2 and TRBJ2-1): GAGVSQSPSNKVTEKGKDVELRCDPISGHTALYWYRQSLGQGLEFLIYFQGNSAPDKSGLPSDRFSAERTGGSVSTLTIQRTQQEDSAVYLCASSLDFRGFYEQFFGPGTRLTVL.

The count of this clone is one. The rearrangement links TRBV6-1 to TRBJ1-1; no definite D call. The CDR3 loop spans 14 amino acids. Germline-derived CDR1 and CDR2 are MNHNS and SASEGT. Trimming removed 1 base from V and 5 bases from J, with 11 bases in between. CDR3 sequence (DNA): TGTGCCAGCAGTGAAGAAGCAACGAGGACTGAAGCTTTCTTT. It is translated as CASSEEATRTEAFF.

The rearrangement uses TRBV7-3 and TRBJ2-1; D is uncertain. Trimming took 6 bases from V and 0 from J, leaving 12 bases between them. Germline values: CDR1 SGHTA, CDR2 FQGTGA. The CDR3 is 15 amino acids. The CDR3 region has the DNA TGTGCCAGCAGAGCTGGGCGTAGCTCCTACAATGAGCAGTTCTTC. As protein: CASRAGRSSYNEQFF.

The chain is built from TRBV5-5 and TRBJ2-7; perhaps TRBD1 as D (6 bases). With 1 base removed from V and 5 bases from J, the gap between germline ends came to 13 bases. This CDR3 spans 14 amino acids. Germline V gives CDR1 SGHKS, CDR2 YYEKEE (reference sequence). The DNA for the CDR3 is TGTGCCAGCAGCTTGCGGCAGGGGAGCAACGAGCAGTACTTC. It codes for CASSLRQGSNEQYF.

This sequence joins TRBV5-6 and TRBJ1-3; 8 nucleotides agree with TRBD1. Germline values: CDR1 SGHDT, CDR2 YYEEEE. This CDR3 has 15 residues. The V gene end was trimmed by 3 bases and the J gene end by 7 bases; junction bases not matched to a gene: 9. This chain's CDR3 is CASSSRGHGLNTIYF. CDR3 DNA: TGTGCCAGCAGCTCCAGGGGGCACGGATTGAACACCATATATTTT.

This CDR3 reads CASSVGGGGAGNTIYF. CDR3 nucleotides: TGTGCCAGCAGCGTAGGTGGGGGCGGCGCTGGAAACACCATATATTTT. The chain links TRBV9 to TRBJ1-3; D is possibly TRBD1 (6 bases). V was cut by 0 bases and J by 2 bases, with 12 bases left in between. The germline gives CDR1 SGDLS, CDR2 YYNGEE. CDR3 length: 16 amino acids.

This clone was seen just once. The chain combines TRBV6-4 with TRBJ1-3, with 11 bases fitting TRBD1. This CDR3 comprises 13 residues. Per the germline V gene, CDR1 is MRHNA and CDR2 is SNTAGT. J lost 7 bases, V lost 4 bases, and 0 bases had no gene match. CDR3 DNA sequence: TGTGCCAGCAGTGGGGACAGGGGGAACACCATATATTTT. It encodes CASSGDRGNTIYF.

The rearrangement joins TRBV6-4 to TRBJ1-1, with TRBD1 matching 8 bases. The junction had 5 bases not matched to a gene; V was cut back by 5 bases and J by 6 bases. This CDR3 has 13 residues. Germline CDR1 and CDR2: MRHNA and SNTAGT. The CDR3 is CASSTGGRAEAFF. CDR3 DNA: TGTGCCAGCAGTACAGGGGGTCGGGCTGAAGCTTTCTTT.

The J gene is TRBJ1-2, the V gene TRBV10-3, with D maybe TRBD1 (5 bases). Germline CDR1 and CDR2: ENHRY and SYGVKD. The germline V and J ends were trimmed by 0 bases and 3 bases, with 8 bases remaining between them. The CDR3 sequence is 14 residues long. In DNA form, the CDR3 reads TGTGCCATCAGTGAGTCTCAGGGTGACTATGGCTACACCTTC. Translation gives CAISESQGDYGYTF.

The chain couples TRBV29-1 to TRBJ2-5, with D tentatively TRBD1 (6 bases). Germline CDR1 reads SQVTM; CDR2 reads ANQGSEA. Trimming removed 2 bases at V and 4 bases at J, with 14 bases between. The CDR3 extends over 14 amino acids. CDR3 bases: TGCAGCGTTGAATGGGCAGGGGCCCCAGAGACCCAGTACTTC. As protein: CSVEWAGAPETQYF.

The chain combines TRBV4-2 with TRBJ2-1; D perhaps matches TRBD2 (5 bases). The CDR3 loop spans 17 amino acids. The V end lost 0 bases, the J end lost 6 bases, and 18 bases lay between the germline ends. The germline CDR1 and CDR2 sequences are LGHNA and YNFKEQ. CDR3 region: CASSQDRLSGSGNEQFF. CDR3 in DNA: TGTGCCAGCAGCCAAGATAGACTCTCGGGGTCGGGCAATGAGCAGTTCTTC.

The table lists this clone with a few counts. The rearrangement joins TRBV9 to TRBJ1-1, with D unclear. V lost 1 base, J lost 5 bases, and 12 bases lay in between. The CDR3 is 14 amino acids. The germline V gene encodes CDR1 SGDLS and CDR2 YYNGEE. CDR3 DNA sequence: TGTGCCAGCAGCGTAAATGTGGCCAGGACTGAAGCTTTCTTT. Protein sequence: CASSVNVARTEAFF.

The CDR3 sequence: CASTREGEEQFF. The DNA of the CDR3 is TGTGCTAGTACGCGGGAGGGGGAGGAGCAGTTCTTC. The chain is built from TRBV12-5 and TRBJ2-1, with TRBD2 matching 9 bases. The germline CDR1 and CDR2 sequences are LGHNT and FRNRAP. The CDR3 contains 12 residues. Losses at the gene ends were 8 bases for V and 10 bases for J; bases not matched to a gene: 6.